Listed here are 7 T cell receptor beta chains from one sample, sequenced in a study of shared clonotypes between healthy human individuals. Method: immunoSEQ multiplex PCR; TCRdb's copy keeps in-frame clones and lacks some. In the table there are around 500,000 clones, roughly 80% of which are singletons. The sequenced material came from PBMCs. All receptors derive from a woman aged 40-49 years in good health. Some clones in this sample may be carry-over from other donors' samples.

Worth noting for this clone: Other nucleotide sequences from this sample produce the same CDR3. The J gene is TRBJ2-6, the V gene TRBV29-1; D may match TRBD1 or TRBD2 (5 bases each). The V gene's germline CDR1 is SQVTM and CDR2 ANQGSEA. This CDR3 has 14 residues. Trimming shortened V by 1 base and J by 4 bases, and 8 bases separated the two germline ends. CDR3 nucleotide sequence: TGCAGCGTTGAAGGGGGGTCCGGGGCCAACGTCCTGACTTTC. This encodes CSVEGGSGANVLTF.

This clone was detected ten times or more. The chain carries TRBV7-2 and TRBJ2-2; 11 nucleotides line up with TRBD2. V trimming: 5 bases; J trimming: 5 bases; junction bases outside the gene matches: 4. This CDR3 is built from 15 residues. CDR1 and CDR2 from the germline V gene are SGHTA and FQGNSA. In nucleotides, the CDR3 is TGTGCCAGCAGCCAACTAGCGGGGGAAACCGGGGAGCTGTTTTTT. Protein sequence: CASSQLAGETGELFF. The full variable domain, rest sourced from reference TRBV7-2 and TRBJ2-2, is GAGVSQSPSNKVTEKGKDVELRCDPISGHTALYWYRQSLGQGLEFLIYFQGNSAPDKSGLPSDRFSAERTGGSVSTLTIQRTQQEDSAVYLCASSQLAGETGELFFGEGSRLTVL.

The chain links TRBV7-3 to TRBJ2-1; 8 bases fit TRBD2. V lost 5 bases to trimming and J lost 5 bases; unmatched junction nucleotides: 2. Germline V gene data show CDR1 as SGHTA and CDR2 as FQGTGA. This CDR3 contains 13 residues. CDR3 bases: TGTGCCAGCAGCATTAGCGGGAACAATGAGCAGTTCTTC. Protein product: CASSISGNNEQFF.

The chain has TRBV5-1 and TRBJ1-4; D perhaps matches TRBD1 (6 bases). Trimming shortened V by 4 bases and J by 5 bases, and 15 bases separated the two germline ends. Germline CDR1 reads SGHRS; CDR2 reads YFSETQ. The length of the CDR3 is 15 residues. CDR3 in amino acids: CASSLLDSRNEKLFF. The CDR3 DNA reads TGCGCCAGCAGCCTCCTGGACAGCAGGAATGAAAAACTGTTTTTT.

A word on this clone: This sequence is one base from a far larger clone and is likely a read error. The gene calls are TRBV4-2 and TRBJ2-7; D might be TRBD2 (6 bases). The CDR3 sequence is 13 residues long. The germline V gene has CDR1 LGHNA and CDR2 YNFKEQ. This CDR3 reads CASSQDEIREQHF. CDR3 DNA: TGTGCCAGCAGCCAAGATGAGATCCGGGAGCAGCACTTC.

The table lists this clone with a few counts. J is TRBJ2-7 and V is TRBV5-6; a weak D match, TRBD1 (6 bases). The CDR3 covers 17 residues. The germline V and J ends were trimmed by 5 bases and 3 bases, with 24 bases remaining between them. Germline loops: CDR1 SGHDT, CDR2 YYEEEE. CDR3 DNA: TGTGCCAGCAGGACAGAACAGGGAAGGGTAGTCGACTACGAGCAGTACTTC. Its translation is CASRTEQGRVVDYEQYF.

Note on this clone: This is likely an artifact of a read error, given a far larger clone one base away. The CDR3 spells CASTSRGMATEAFF. For the CDR3, the DNA is TGTGCCAGCACCTCGAGGGGGATGGCGACTGAAGCTTTCTTT. The J gene is TRBJ1-1, the V gene TRBV6-5; tentative D call: TRBD1 (6 bases). Trimming pared 7 bases from V and 5 bases from J, leaving 17 bases between. The germline V gene has CDR1 MNHEY and CDR2 SVGAGI. The CDR3 runs to 14 residues.